The following is a T cell receptor (beta chain) sequence with its context. V dropped 2 bases and J dropped 8 bases, with 17 bases sitting between them. This CDR3 region has 15 residues. CDR1 KGHDR and CDR2 SFDVKD come from the germline V gene. These data belong to a study of blood T cell repertoires in COVID-19. TCRdb keeps only in-frame clones here, not all; method: immunoSEQ multiplex PCR. The table includes 60,000 or so clones, roughly four fifths detected once. This chain links TRBV24-1 with TRBJ1-2; possibly TRBD1 for D (5 bases). The sequence derives from a man aged 60 to 75 with acute or convalescent COVID-19. The material sequenced was peripheral blood. The DNA for the CDR3 is TGTGCCACCAGTGATTCTGGCGCACAGGCTGTAGGCTACACCTTC. It yields the protein CATSDSGAQAVGYTF.